These T cell receptor beta chains were read from a single sample in a study of somatic mutations in cytotoxic T cells in rheumatoid arthritis. Data came from immunoSEQ multiplex PCR; TCRdb stores just in-frame clones and leaves some out. The sample has fewer than 20,000 clones, approximately 67% seen once; the top ten hold 15% to 20%. What was sequenced was CD8+ T cells sorted from blood. These receptors were obtained from an adult with rheumatoid arthritis. CDR3s leave out the opening cysteine and the closing phenylalanine or tryptophan. The order of the fields is J gene, V gene, CDR3 protein.

j_call: TRBJ1-3; v_call: TRBV6-5; cdr3_aa: ASSLGSYSGNTIY
j_call: TRBJ1-1; v_call: TRBV19; cdr3_aa: ASSKHTTRMNTEAF
j_call: TRBJ1-6; v_call: TRBV4-1; cdr3_aa: ASSQDIRGGWD
j_call: TRBJ1-5; v_call: TRBV2; cdr3_aa: ASSEGNQPQH
j_call: TRBJ1-5; v_call: TRBV10-3; cdr3_aa: AIGTGVDSNQPQH
j_call: TRBJ1-2; v_call: TRBV4-1; cdr3_aa: ASSQLGPQGNYGYT
j_call: TRBJ1-2; v_call: TRBV2; cdr3_aa: ASSNNYGYT
j_call: TRBJ1-2; v_call: TRBV11-2; cdr3_aa: ASSLAANYGYT
j_call: TRBJ1-1; v_call: TRBV4-1; cdr3_aa: ASSQVGQGADAF
j_call: TRBJ2-3; v_call: TRBV19; cdr3_aa: ASSFGTGADTQY
j_call: TRBJ2-7; v_call: TRBV30; cdr3_aa: AWAPGTKYEQY
j_call: TRBJ2-3; v_call: TRBV27; cdr3_aa: ASSHGQRPDTQY
j_call: TRBJ1-1; v_call: TRBV7-8; cdr3_aa: ASSSPGVTEAF
j_call: TRBJ2-7; v_call: TRBV5-4; cdr3_aa: ASSWGPLLGGEQY
j_call: TRBJ2-7; v_call: TRBV29-1; cdr3_aa: SARTGGYEQY
j_call: TRBJ1-2; v_call: TRBV14; cdr3_aa: ASSRLPGTAINYGYT
j_call: TRBJ1-5; v_call: TRBV6-1; cdr3_aa: ASRTGTGGGQPQH
j_call: TRBJ1-1; v_call: TRBV7-8; cdr3_aa: ASSPEEAGTNTEAF
j_call: TRBJ2-7; v_call: TRBV5-4; cdr3_aa: ASSLGGRESYEQY
j_call: TRBJ1-2; v_call: TRBV2; cdr3_aa: ASSFGGYGYT
j_call: TRBJ1-1; v_call: TRBV6-5; cdr3_aa: ASSYDGGRGTEAF
j_call: TRBJ1-1; v_call: TRBV27; cdr3_aa: ASSLTAGGDTEAF
j_call: TRBJ2-2; v_call: TRBV4-1; cdr3_aa: ASSQSANTGELF
j_call: TRBJ1-2; v_call: TRBV25-1; cdr3_aa: ASSTSTGGGYGYT
j_call: TRBJ2-7; v_call: TRBV30; cdr3_aa: AWSMVSLSYEQY
j_call: TRBJ1-1; v_call: TRBV19; cdr3_aa: ASSAYGQSDLTNTEAF
j_call: TRBJ2-2; v_call: TRBV7-9; cdr3_aa: ASSFLTGDTGELF
j_call: TRBJ1-6; v_call: TRBV10-3; cdr3_aa: AISRGQDYSPLH
j_call: TRBJ1-3; v_call: TRBV6-5; cdr3_aa: ASSYSPENTIY
j_call: TRBJ1-2; v_call: TRBV5-5; cdr3_aa: ASSPAGTDYGYT
j_call: TRBJ2-7; v_call: TRBV7-9; cdr3_aa: ASSFPDRGEQY
j_call: TRBJ2-1; v_call: TRBV5-4; cdr3_aa: ASSLAGTSNEQF
j_call: TRBJ1-2; v_call: TRBV29-1; cdr3_aa: SVGDGWEGGYT
j_call: TRBJ2-7; v_call: TRBV2; cdr3_aa: ASSGLAGGRYEQY
j_call: TRBJ2-1; v_call: TRBV7-2; cdr3_aa: ASSLSGVNEQF